What follows are 10 T cell receptor beta chains derived from one specimen sequenced in a study of shared clonotypes between healthy human individuals. Some clones are missing from TCRdb's copy, which holds only in-frame ones; the method was immunoSEQ multiplex PCR. The top ten hold 0.3% to 0.4% of the sample, which has roughly 2.2 million clones, 93% seen once. Sequencing was performed on naive CD4+ T cells from PBMCs. The subset: CD45RA+ positively selected. Receptor source: a man aged 18-30 years in good health. Some clones in this sample may be carry-over from other donors' samples.

The genes are TRBV11-3 and TRBJ2-7; D call uncertain. The CDR3 runs 13 residues. CDR1 SGHNT and CDR2 YENEEA come from the germline V gene. V lost 1 base to trimming and J lost 6 bases, with 10 bases between them. CDR3 sequence: CASSLAWLGEQYF. The CDR3 DNA follows: TGTGCCAGCAGCTTAGCCTGGTTGGGCGAGCAGTACTTC.

This chain uses TRBV4-2 with TRBJ2-7, with 12 positions matching TRBD2. Germline CDR1 and CDR2: LGHNA and YNFKEQ. Trimming took 4 bases from V and 4 from J; bases not matched to a gene: 5. The CDR3 totals 15 residues. CDR3 region: CASSPGLAGLYEQYF. The CDR3 bases are TGTGCCAGCAGCCCCGGACTAGCGGGACTGTACGAGCAGTACTTC.

The chain uses TRBV7-6 and TRBJ1-5; weak D call: TRBD1 (5 bases). V was cut by 5 bases and J by 1 base, with 9 bases left in between. The germline gives CDR1 SGHVS, CDR2 FNYEAQ. CDR3 length: 14 residues. This CDR3 is CASSPGRSNQPQHF. CDR3 coding DNA: TGTGCCAGCAGCCCGGGACGGAGCAATCAGCCCCAGCATTTT.

This clone was picked up one time. This sequence joins TRBV7-9 and TRBJ2-5; TRBD2 might be the D (5 bases). Trimming pared 4 bases from V and 11 bases from J, leaving 20 bases between. This CDR3 spans 14 amino acids. Looked up from germline, CDR1 is SEHNR and CDR2 is FQNEAQ (reference sequence). The CDR3 loop is CASSSNTDGLSQYF. The CDR3 DNA follows: TGTGCCAGCAGCTCGAACACCGATGGACTTTCTCAGTACTTC.

The chain has TRBV5-1 and TRBJ1-2; 7 nucleotides match TRBD1. The CDR3 totals 14 residues. The germline V gene has CDR1 SGHRS and CDR2 YFSETQ. V lost 4 bases to trimming and J lost 3 bases; unmatched junction nucleotides: 6. The CDR3 reads CASSITGTDYGYTF. CDR3 DNA sequence: TGCGCCAGCAGCATTACCGGGACAGACTATGGCTACACCTTC.

This clone was recorded a few times. This chain connects TRBV9 to TRBJ1-5; D call uncertain. The CDR3 loop spans 13 amino acids. Germline-derived CDR1 and CDR2 are SGDLS and YYNGEE. Trimming removed 2 bases at V and 4 bases at J, with 7 bases between. CDR3 loop: CASSVDLNQPQHF. DNA of the CDR3: TGTGCCAGCAGCGTTGATCTAAATCAGCCCCAGCATTTT. The complete variable domain, with remaining parts taken from reference TRBV9 and TRBJ1-5, reads DSGVTQTPKHLITATGQRVTLRCSPRSGDLSVYWYQQSLDQGLQFLIQYYNGEERAKGNILERFSAQQFPDLHSELNLSSLELGDSALYFCASSVDLNQPQHFGDGTRLSIL.

This rearrangement joins TRBV29-1 to TRBJ1-3; D remains ambiguous. The V end lost 1 base, the J end lost 4 bases, and 11 bases lay between the germline ends. This CDR3 is built from 14 residues. The V gene's germline CDR1 is SQVTM and CDR2 ANQGSEA. CDR3 in amino acids: CSVEGQGRGNTIYF. CDR3 nucleotide sequence: TGCAGCGTTGAAGGGCAAGGGAGGGGAAACACCATATATTTT.

The genes are TRBV28 and TRBJ1-2; the D gene is possibly TRBD1 (6 bases). Per the germline V gene, CDR1 is MDHEN and CDR2 is SYDVKM. The CDR3 is 16 amino acids. V shed 6 bases and J shed 4 bases, with 21 bases lying between them. This chain's CDR3 is CASRLPGRQGIYGYTF. The CDR3 DNA follows: TGTGCCAGCAGACTCCCTGGTAGGCAGGGGATCTATGGCTACACCTTC.

This chain links TRBV19 with TRBJ2-2, with 7 positions matching TRBD2. CDR3 length: 14 amino acids. CDR1 LNHDA and CDR2 SQIVND come from the germline V gene (reference sequence). Trimming removed 7 bases from V and 3 bases from J; junction bases left unmatched: 5. The CDR3 protein is CASIGGSDTGELFF. The DNA for the CDR3 is TGTGCCAGTATCGGGGGGAGCGACACCGGGGAGCTGTTTTTT.

The chain carries TRBV6-1 and TRBJ1-5, with D unresolved. V was trimmed by 11 bases and J by 2 bases, leaving 13 bases between them. There are 13 residues in the CDR3. Per germline, CDR1 MNHNS and CDR2 SASEGT. CDR3 sequence (DNA): TGTGCCGCTCGGCCGTACGGCAATCAGCCCCAGCATTTT. It specifies CAARPYGNQPQHF.